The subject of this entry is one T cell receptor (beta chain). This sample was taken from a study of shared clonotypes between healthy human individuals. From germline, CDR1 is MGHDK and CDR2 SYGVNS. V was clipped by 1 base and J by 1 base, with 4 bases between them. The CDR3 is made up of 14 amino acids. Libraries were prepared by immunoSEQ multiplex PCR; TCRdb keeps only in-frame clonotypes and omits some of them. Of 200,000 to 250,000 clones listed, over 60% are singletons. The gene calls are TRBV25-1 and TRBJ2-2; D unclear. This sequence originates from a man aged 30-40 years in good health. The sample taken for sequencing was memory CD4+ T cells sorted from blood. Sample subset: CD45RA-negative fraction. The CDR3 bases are TGTGCCAGCAGTGAATCCATGAACACCGGGGAGCTGTTTTTT. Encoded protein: CASSESMNTGELFF.